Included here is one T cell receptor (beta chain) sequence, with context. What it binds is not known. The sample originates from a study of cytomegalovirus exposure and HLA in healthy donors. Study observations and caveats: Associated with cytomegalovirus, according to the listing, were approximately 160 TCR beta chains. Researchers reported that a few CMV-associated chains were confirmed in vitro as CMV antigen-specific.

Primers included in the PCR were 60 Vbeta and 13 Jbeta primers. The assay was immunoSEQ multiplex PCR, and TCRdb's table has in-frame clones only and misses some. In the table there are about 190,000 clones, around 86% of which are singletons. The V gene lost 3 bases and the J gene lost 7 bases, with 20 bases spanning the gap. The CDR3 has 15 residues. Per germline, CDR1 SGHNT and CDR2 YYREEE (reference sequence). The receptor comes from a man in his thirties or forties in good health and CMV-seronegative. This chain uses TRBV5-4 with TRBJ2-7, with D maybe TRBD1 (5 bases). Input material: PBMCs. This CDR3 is CASSSTLRPPGEQYF. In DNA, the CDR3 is TGTGCCAGCAGCTCGACCTTGCGTCCCCCAGGGGAGCAGTACTTC. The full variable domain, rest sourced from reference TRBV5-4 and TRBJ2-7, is ETGVTQSPTHLIKTRGQQVTLRCSSQSGHNTVSWYQQALGQGPQFIFQYYREEENGRGNFPPRFSGLQFPNYSSELNVNALELDDSALYLCASSSTLRPPGEQYFGPGTRLTVT.